A selection of T cell receptor beta chains follows, all from one sample in a study of stem cell transplantation in POMP-related autoinflammatory disease. Sequencing was performed with immunoSEQ multiplex PCR; in TCRdb, only in-frame clones are kept and a portion is missing. The sample has roughly 70,000 clones, approximately 90% seen once. Source: CD4+ T cells from PBMCs, taken after stem cell transplantation. Receptors originate from a human patient with POMP-related autoinflammation and immune dysregulation (PRAID). A share of the T cells may be of graft donor origin. Each CDR3 is given with its conserved first and last residue. A D gene is named only where the DNA matches it firmly. Size tells how often a clone was seen (once, few, many) or the class of an expanded clone, and some rows leave it out.

V gene	J gene	D gene	clone size	CDR3 DNA	CDR3 protein
TRBV18	TRBJ1-2	-	-	TGTGCCAGCTCGGGACCTAGCTATGGCTACACCTTC	CASSGPSYGYTF
TRBV5-8	TRBJ2-2	TRBD2	-	TGTGCCAGCAGCTTGCTAGCGGGGCGTGCCGGGGAGCTGTTTTTT	CASSLLAGRAGELFF
TRBV6-6	TRBJ1-5	-	-	TGTGCCAGCAGTCCCTCGGGGGGTCAGCCCCAGCATTTT	CASSPSGGQPQHF
TRBV28	TRBJ1-2	TRBD1	few	TGTGCCAGCAGTTTACTCAACGGACAGGAAAAGTATGGCTACACCTTC	CASSLLNGQEKYGYTF
TRBV6-1	TRBJ1-5	-	-	TGTGCCAGCAGTGAAATAACCCGGCAGCCCCAGCATTTT	CASSEITRQPQHF
TRBV4-2	TRBJ2-1	TRBD2	-	TGTGCCAGCAGGAGCGGGGGGGCCTTTAATGAGCAGTTCTTC	CASRSGGAFNEQFF
TRBV28	TRBJ1-5	-	-	TGTGCCAGCAGTTTAACCAGGGTTGAGCGCAATCAGCCCCAGCATTTT	CASSLTRVERNQPQHF
TRBV25-1	TRBJ1-1	-	-	TGTGCCAGCAGTGAGTCAGGCGGAACCATGAACACTGAAGCTTTCTTT	CASSESGGTMNTEAFF
TRBV5-5	TRBJ1-5	-	-	TGTGCCAGCAGCGGACTCCGACGGGATGAGCCCCAGCATTTT	CASSGLRRDEPQHF
TRBV19	TRBJ1-5	-	-	TGTGCCAGTAGTATCGGTGGGAAAGGCAATCAGCCCCAGCATTTT	CASSIGGKGNQPQHF
TRBV28	TRBJ1-4	-	-	TGTGCCAGCAGTTTTAACCACAGGTCTACTAATGAAAAACTGTTTTTT	CASSFNHRSTNEKLFF
TRBV29-1	TRBJ2-5	-	-	TGCAGCGTTTGGGGCTTGCACCAGACAGGCCAAGAGACCCAGTACTTC	CSVWGLHQTGQETQYF
TRBV10-1	TRBJ2-1	TRBD2	-	TGCGCCAGCACAAGGACTAGCGGGGGGGAGAGTGAGCAGTTCTTC	CASTRTSGGESEQFF
TRBV24-1	TRBJ2-5	-	-	TGTGCCACCAGTGACGACGGGCCAACCGAGACCCAGTACTTC	CATSDDGPTETQYF
TRBV7-6	TRBJ2-4	TRBD2	-	TGTGCCAGCAGCCCCGGCCCCCGGGGGGTGGGACCCTCGGCCAAAAACATTCAGTACTTC	CASSPGPRGVGPSAKNIQYF
TRBV19	TRBJ2-7	-	-	TGTGCCAGTTCGCCGGACAGCTCCTACGAGCAGTACTTC	CASSPDSSYEQYF
TRBV5-4	TRBJ1-4	-	-	TGTGCCAGCCGACCTGGTTTGGTGGCTAATGAAAAACTGTTTTTT	CASRPGLVANEKLFF
TRBV3-1/TRBV3-2	TRBJ1-4	-	-	TGTGCCAGCAGCCAAGACTCCTGGCGCGGGACCCAAAAACTGTTTTTT	CASSQDSWRGTQKLFF
TRBV18	TRBJ2-3	-	-	TGTGCCAGCTCGGGAGTAGTCTCGAACACAGATACGCAGTATTTT	CASSGVVSNTDTQYF
TRBV5-1	TRBJ1-1	-	-	TGCGCCAGCAGCTTGCAAGGGGTCACTGAAGCTTTCTTT	CASSLQGVTEAFF
TRBV18	TRBJ2-2	TRBD1	-	TGTGCCAGCTCAGAGACAGGGGGCGACGGGGAGCTGTTTTTT	CASSETGGDGELFF
TRBV19	TRBJ2-2	-	-	TGTGCCAGTAGTATAGTAGGACTTAACACCGGGGAGCTGTTTTTT	CASSIVGLNTGELFF
TRBV7-2	TRBJ2-2	-	-	TGTGCCAGCAGCCCCCGGGCGGTTCTAACCGGGGAGCTGTTTTTT	CASSPRAVLTGELFF
TRBV2	TRBJ1-6	-	-	TGTGCCAGCAGTGAAGCCCGCTCCTATAATTCACCCCTCCACTTT	CASSEARSYNSPLHF
TRBV18	TRBJ2-1	-	-	TGTGCCAGCTCACACAACGCCGGGACGACCTTCAATGAGCAGTTCTTC	CASSHNAGTTFNEQFF
TRBV6-5	TRBJ2-2	-	-	TGTGCCAGCAGTTACTCCGGGGGCACCGGGGAGCTGTTTTTT	CASSYSGGTGELFF
TRBV9	TRBJ2-1	TRBD2	-	TGTGCCAGCAGCGTAGAGCCCGGACTAGCCGAGCAGTTCTTC	CASSVEPGLAEQFF
TRBV29-1	TRBJ1-1	-	-	TGCAGCGTTGAGAGGCAGAGTCAAGCTTTCTTT	CSVERQSQAFF
TRBV3-1/TRBV3-2	TRBJ1-3	-	-	TGTGCCAGCAGCCAAAGGAGATTAGCTGGAAACACCATATATTTT	CASSQRRLAGNTIYF
TRBV10-3	TRBJ2-7	TRBD1	once	TGTGCCACACAGGGGCCGAGCTCCTACGAGCAGTACTTC	CATQGPSSYEQYF
TRBV18	TRBJ2-1	TRBD2	once	TGTGCCAGCTTCGCGGGGGGGGTTACGTACAATGAGCAGTTCTTC	CASFAGGVTYNEQFF
TRBV6-5	TRBJ1-2	-	-	TGTGCCAGCAGGGACAGCCTGCGAAACTATGGCTACACCTTC	CASRDSLRNYGYTF
TRBV28	TRBJ2-1	TRBD2	-	TGTGCCAGCAGTTCGTTCTTTGGCGGGAGTTCAAAGGGGAATGAGCAGTTCTTC	CASSSFFGGSSKGNEQFF
TRBV18	TRBJ2-1	TRBD1	-	TGTGCCAGCTCCCGGGACAGTAATGAGCAGTTCTTC	CASSRDSNEQFF
TRBV24-1	TRBJ2-5	-	-	TGTGCCACCAGTGGGGGGAGACTAAAGACCCAAGAGACCCAGTACTTC	CATSGGRLKTQETQYF
TRBV10-3	TRBJ1-1	-	once	TGTGCCATCAGTGAGGCCGGAGTGTACAAGAACACTGAAGCTTTCTTT	CAISEAGVYKNTEAFF
TRBV18	TRBJ2-3	-	-	TGTGCCAGCTCAAGACTTCAGGGGAGTAATGCGGGAACGAGTTCAGATACGCAGTATTTT	CASSRLQGSNAGTSSDTQYF
TRBV6-5	TRBJ1-1	-	-	TGTGCCAGCAGTTACTGGGCAGGGGACACTGAAGCTTTCTTT	CASSYWAGDTEAFF
TRBV2	TRBJ2-2	-	once	TGTGCCAGCAGTGAAAGTCGTATGTCTACCCCCGGGGAGCTGTTTTTT	CASSESRMSTPGELFF
TRBV2	TRBJ1-4	-	-	TGTGCCAGCAGTCTACAGGGCGGTGAAGAAAAACTGTTTTTT	CASSLQGGEEKLFF
TRBV7-2	TRBJ2-3	-	-	TGTGCCAGCAGCTTACTTGCCCCGGGGTTCGCAGATACGCAGTATTTT	CASSLLAPGFADTQYF
TRBV19	TRBJ2-1	-	-	TGTGCCAGTAGTAACTTCGAGGCCCCCTACAATGAGCAGTTCTTC	CASSNFEAPYNEQFF
TRBV19	TRBJ2-7	-	-	TGTGCCAGTAGTACCTTCGGTCTATCCTACGAGCAGTACTTC	CASSTFGLSYEQYF
TRBV5-1	TRBJ2-1	-	-	TGCGCCAGCAGCTTGAGACAGACCTACAATGAGCAGTTCTTC	CASSLRQTYNEQFF
TRBV19	TRBJ1-1	-	-	TGTGCCAGTAGTATCGGAACAGGGTGGGTGAACACTGAAGCTTTCTTT	CASSIGTGWVNTEAFF
TRBV10-3	TRBJ2-7	-	-	TGTGCCATCAGTGATACGGCTCGGTCCGAGCAGTACTTC	CAISDTARSEQYF
TRBV18	TRBJ2-1	TRBD1	-	TGTGCCAGCTCCCCCGGGACAGGGGGATACAATGAGCAGTTCTTC	CASSPGTGGYNEQFF
TRBV3-1/TRBV3-2	TRBJ2-5	TRBD1	-	TGTGCCAGCAGCCAACCGACAGGGTTCGGAGAGACCCAGTACTTC	CASSQPTGFGETQYF
TRBV10-3	TRBJ2-3	-	-	TGTGCCATCAGGGCTAGCGCACGCACAGATACGCAGTATTTT	CAIRASARTDTQYF
TRBV7-9	TRBJ2-1	-	once	TGTGCCGGCGTAGCGAGCAATGAGCAGTTCTTC	CAGVASNEQFF
TRBV2	TRBJ2-3	-	once	TGTGCCAGCAAGTACGGCCCCATCGGAGATACGCAGTATTTT	CASKYGPIGDTQYF
TRBV5-4	TRBJ2-3	TRBD2	-	TGTGCCAGCAGCCAAAACATAGCGGGAGGGCTTAAGGGCACAGATACGCAGTATTTT	CASSQNIAGGLKGTDTQYF
TRBV18	TRBJ2-2	-	-	TGTGCCAGCTCGCTGGACAGGAACACCGGGGAGCTGTTTTTT	CASSLDRNTGELFF
TRBV11-3	TRBJ2-1	-	-	TGTGCCAGCAGCTTAGGGCACTTAGGAAGCTCCTACAATGAGCAGTTCTTC	CASSLGHLGSSYNEQFF